One T cell receptor beta chain is described in this entry. The target antigen is unknown. It was with 60 Vbeta and 13 Jbeta primers that the PCR ran. Clones were read by immunoSEQ multiplex PCR, and TCRdb kept only the in-frame ones, dropping some. The sample contains 150,000 or so clones, almost 80% of which appear only once. The data originate from a study of cytomegalovirus exposure and HLA in healthy donors. Broader study findings: Cytomegalovirus status was reportedly diagnosed by the classifier with high specificity and sensitivity. Presence/absence analyses rested on an assumption that sequencing depth was roughly uniform across donors.

Germline CDR1 SGHVS, CDR2 FNYEAQ. This CDR3 is built from 15 residues. V lost 5 bases and J 7 bases, leaving 20 bases between the germline ends. The chain joins TRBV7-6 to TRBJ1-1, with D possibly TRBD1 on 6 matching bases. Sample: PBMCs. This TCR came from a man between 25 and 39 years old in good health and CMV-seronegative. For the CDR3, the DNA is TGTGCCAGCAGCCCATACAGGGTCCGAGAAGGTGAAGCTTTCTTT. This sequence encodes CASSPYRVREGEAFF.